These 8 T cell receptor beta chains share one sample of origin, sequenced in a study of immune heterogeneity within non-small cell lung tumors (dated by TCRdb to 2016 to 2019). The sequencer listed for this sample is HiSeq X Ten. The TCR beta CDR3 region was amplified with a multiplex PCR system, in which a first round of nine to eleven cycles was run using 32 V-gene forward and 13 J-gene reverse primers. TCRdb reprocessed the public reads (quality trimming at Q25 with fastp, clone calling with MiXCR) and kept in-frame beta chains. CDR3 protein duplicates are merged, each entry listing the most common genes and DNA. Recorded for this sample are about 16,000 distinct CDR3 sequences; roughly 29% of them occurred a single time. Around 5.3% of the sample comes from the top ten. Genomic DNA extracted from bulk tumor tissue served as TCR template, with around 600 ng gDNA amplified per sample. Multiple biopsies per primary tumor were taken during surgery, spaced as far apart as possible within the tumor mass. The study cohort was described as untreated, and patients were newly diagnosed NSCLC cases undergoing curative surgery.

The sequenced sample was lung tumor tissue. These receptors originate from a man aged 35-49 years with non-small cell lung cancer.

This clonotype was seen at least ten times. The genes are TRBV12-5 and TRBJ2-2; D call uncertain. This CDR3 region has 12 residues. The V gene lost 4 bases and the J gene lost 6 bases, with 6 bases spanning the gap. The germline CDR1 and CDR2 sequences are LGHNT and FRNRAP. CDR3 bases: TGTGCTAGTGGTTCGGCCTCCGGGGAGCTGTTTTTT. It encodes CASGSASGELFF. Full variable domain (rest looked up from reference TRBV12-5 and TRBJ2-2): DARVTQTPRHKVTEMGQEVTMRCQPILGHNTVFWYRQTMMQGLELLAYFRNRAPLDDSGMPKDRFSAEMPDATLATLKIQPSEPRDSAVYFCASGSASGELFFGEGSRLTVL.

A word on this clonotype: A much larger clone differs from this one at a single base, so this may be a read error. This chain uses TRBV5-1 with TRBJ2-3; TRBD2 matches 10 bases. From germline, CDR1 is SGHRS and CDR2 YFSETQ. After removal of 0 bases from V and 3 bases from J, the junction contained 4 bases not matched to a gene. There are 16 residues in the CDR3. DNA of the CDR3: TGCGCCAGCAGCTTGGGACTAGCGGGTCAAACAGATACGCAGTATTTT. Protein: CASSLGLAGQTDTQYF. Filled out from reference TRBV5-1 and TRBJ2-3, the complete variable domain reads KAGVTQTPRYLIKTRGQQVTLSCSPISGHRSVSWYQQTPGQGLQFLFEYFSETQRNKGNFPGRFSGRQFSNSRSEMNVSTLELGDSALYLCASSLGLAGQTDTQYFGPGTRLTVL.

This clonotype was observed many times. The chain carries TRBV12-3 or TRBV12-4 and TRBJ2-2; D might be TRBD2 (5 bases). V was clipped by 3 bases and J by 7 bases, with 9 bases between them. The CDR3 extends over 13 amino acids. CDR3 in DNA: TGTGCCAGCAGTTTTGAGGGTTTCGGGGAGCTGTTTTTT. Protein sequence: CASSFEGFGELFF.

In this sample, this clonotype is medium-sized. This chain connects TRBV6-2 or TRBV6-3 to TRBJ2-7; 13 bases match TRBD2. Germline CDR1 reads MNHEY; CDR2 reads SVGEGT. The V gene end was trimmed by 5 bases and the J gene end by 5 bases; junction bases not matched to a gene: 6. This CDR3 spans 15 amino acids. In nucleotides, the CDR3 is TGTGCCAGCAGTGACGGGACTAGCGGGATAAACGAGCAGTACTTC. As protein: CASSDGTSGINEQYF.

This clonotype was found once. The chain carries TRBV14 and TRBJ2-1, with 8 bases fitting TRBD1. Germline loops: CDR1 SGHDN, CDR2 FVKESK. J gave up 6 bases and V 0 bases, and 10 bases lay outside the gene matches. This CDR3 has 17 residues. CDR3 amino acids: CASSQDRGQEWRNEQFF. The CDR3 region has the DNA TGTGCCAGCAGCCAAGATAGGGGACAGGAGTGGCGCAATGAGCAGTTCTTC.

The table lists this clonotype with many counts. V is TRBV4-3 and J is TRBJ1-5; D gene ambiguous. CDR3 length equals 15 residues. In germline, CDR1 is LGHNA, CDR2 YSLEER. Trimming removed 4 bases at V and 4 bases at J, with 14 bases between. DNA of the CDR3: TGCGCCAGCAGCCTTCTTTTAGGGCAGAATCAGCCCCAGCATTTT. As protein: CASSLLLGQNQPQHF.

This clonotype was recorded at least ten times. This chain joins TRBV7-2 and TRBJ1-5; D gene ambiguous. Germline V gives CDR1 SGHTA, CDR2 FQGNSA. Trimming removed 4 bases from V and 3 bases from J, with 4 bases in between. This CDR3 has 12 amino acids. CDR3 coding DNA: TGTGCCAGCAGCTACGACAATCAGCCCCAGCATTTT. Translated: CASSYDNQPQHF.

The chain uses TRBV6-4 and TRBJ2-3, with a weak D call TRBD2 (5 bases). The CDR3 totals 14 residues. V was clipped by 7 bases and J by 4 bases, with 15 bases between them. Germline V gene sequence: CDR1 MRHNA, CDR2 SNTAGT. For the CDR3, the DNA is TGTGCCAGCAAAACTAGACCTGCCCCAGATACGCAGTATTTT. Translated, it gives CASKTRPAPDTQYF.